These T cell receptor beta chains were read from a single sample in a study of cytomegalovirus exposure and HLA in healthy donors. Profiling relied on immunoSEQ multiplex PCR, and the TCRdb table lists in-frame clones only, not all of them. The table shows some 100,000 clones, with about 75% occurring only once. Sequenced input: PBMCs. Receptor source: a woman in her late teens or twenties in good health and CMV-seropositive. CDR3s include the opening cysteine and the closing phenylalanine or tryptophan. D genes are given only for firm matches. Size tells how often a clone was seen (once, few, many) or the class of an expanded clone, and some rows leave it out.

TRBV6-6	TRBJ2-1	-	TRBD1	CASEGQGVSEQFF	TGTGCCAGCGAAGGACAGGGGGTCAGTGAGCAGTTCTTC
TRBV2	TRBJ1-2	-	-	CASRRTVYGYTF	TGTGCCAGCAGGCGGACAGTCTATGGCTACACCTTC
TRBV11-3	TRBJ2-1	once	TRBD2	CASSFPAGGSNEQFF	TGTGCCAGCAGCTTCCCAGCGGGAGGGAGCAATGAGCAGTTCTTC
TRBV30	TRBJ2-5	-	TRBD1	CAWFGTDQETQYF	TGTGCCTGGTTCGGGACAGACCAAGAGACCCAGTACTTC
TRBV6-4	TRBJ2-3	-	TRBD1	CASSDDRGGTDTQYF	TGTGCCAGCAGTGACGACAGGGGGGGCACAGATACGCAGTATTTT
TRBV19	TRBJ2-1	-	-	CASSQATYNEQFF	TGTGCCAGTAGCCAGGCCACCTACAATGAGCAGTTCTTC
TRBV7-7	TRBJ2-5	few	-	CASSLVGEELHF	TGTGCCAGCAGCTTAGTAGGGGAGGAGTTGCACTTC
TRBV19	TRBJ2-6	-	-	CASSTLLLSGANVLTF	TGTGCCAGTAGTACCCTTCTCCTCTCTGGGGCCAACGTCCTGACTTTC
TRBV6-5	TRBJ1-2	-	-	CASSYASSYGYTF	TGTGCCAGCAGTTATGCCTCGAGCTATGGCTACACCTTC
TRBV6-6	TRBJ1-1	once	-	CASSQSPGEAFF	TGTGCCAGCAGCCAATCCCCGGGTGAAGCTTTCTTT
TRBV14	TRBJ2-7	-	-	CASSQEGALSYEQYF	TGTGCCAGCAGCCAAGAGGGGGCCCTATCCTACGAGCAGTACTTC
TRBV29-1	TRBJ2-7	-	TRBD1	CSVGGGDRVVYEQYF	TGCAGCGTTGGTGGTGGGGACAGGGTCGTCTACGAGCAGTACTTC
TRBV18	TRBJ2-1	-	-	CASSPNSDTYNEQFF	TGTGCCAGCTCACCGAACTCCGACACTTACAATGAGCAGTTCTTC
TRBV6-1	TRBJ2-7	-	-	CASSPGTYEQYF	TGTGCCAGCAGTCCCGGGACCTACGAGCAGTACTTC
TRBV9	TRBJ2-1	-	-	CASSLLGSSYNEQFF	TGTGCCAGCAGTTTACTCGGGAGCTCCTACAATGAGCAGTTCTTC
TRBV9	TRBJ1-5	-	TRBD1	CASSPGQGATQPQHF	TGTGCCAGCAGCCCGGGACAGGGGGCCACTCAGCCCCAGCATTTT
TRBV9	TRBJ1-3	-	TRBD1	CASSASLRGLWNTIYF	TGTGCCAGCAGCGCAAGCCTAAGGGGGCTTTGGAACACCATATATTTT
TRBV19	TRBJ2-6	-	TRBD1	CASSIDSGGGANVLTF	TGTGCCAGTAGTATAGACTCAGGGGGTGGGGCCAACGTCCTGACTTTC
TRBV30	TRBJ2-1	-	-	CAWSSVPPITSQFF	TGTGCCTGGAGTTCGGTCCCCCCTATTACTTCGCAGTTCTTC
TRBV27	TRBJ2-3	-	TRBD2	CASSSSSGTPLGTQYF	TGTGCCAGCAGTTCGTCTAGCGGGACTCCGTTGGGTACGCAGTATTTT
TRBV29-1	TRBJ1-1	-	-	CSPRLNTEAFF	TGCAGCCCGAGGTTGAACACTGAAGCTTTCTTT
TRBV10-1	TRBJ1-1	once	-	CATGSEPERTAFF	TGCGCCACCGGGTCGGAGCCAGAGAGAACAGCTTTCTTT
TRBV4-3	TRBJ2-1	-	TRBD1	CASSQEAPPVVGGQDPNEQFF	TGCGCCAGCAGCCAAGAAGCACCACCCGTCGTAGGAGGACAGGACCCCAATGAGCAGTTCTTC
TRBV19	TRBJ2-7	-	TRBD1	CASSIGTGGYEQYF	TGTGCCAGTAGTATTGGTACAGGGGGCTACGAGCAGTACTTC
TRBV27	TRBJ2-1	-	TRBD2	CASSLSGTSVNEQFF	TGTGCCAGCAGTTTATCCGGGACTAGCGTAAATGAGCAGTTCTTC
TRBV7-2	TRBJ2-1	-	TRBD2	CASSFVGTNVNEQFF	TGTGCCAGCAGCTTTGTTGGGACTAATGTTAATGAGCAGTTCTTC
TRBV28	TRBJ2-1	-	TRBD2	CASSLRLAGEDEQFF	TGTGCCAGCAGTCTACGACTAGCGGGAGAGGATGAGCAGTTCTTC
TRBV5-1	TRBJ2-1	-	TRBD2	CASSWQAGGENEQFF	TGCGCCAGCAGCTGGCAAGCGGGAGGGGAGAATGAGCAGTTCTTC
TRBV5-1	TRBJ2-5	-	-	CASSLRQPGETQYF	TGCGCCAGCAGCTTGCGCCAACCCGGAGAGACCCAGTACTTC
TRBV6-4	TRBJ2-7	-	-	CASVSGPSGLYEQYF	TGTGCCAGCGTTAGCGGACCCTCTGGCCTCTACGAGCAGTACTTC